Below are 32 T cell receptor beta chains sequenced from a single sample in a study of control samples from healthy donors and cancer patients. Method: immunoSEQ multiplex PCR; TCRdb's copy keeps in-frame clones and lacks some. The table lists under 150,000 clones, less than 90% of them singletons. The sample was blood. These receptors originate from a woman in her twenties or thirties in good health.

The CDR3 DNA reads as TGTGCCAGCAGCCATGAAGGACAGGGGTATGGCTACACCTTC. Encoded protein: CASSHEGQGYGYTF. The chain links TRBV2 to TRBJ1-2; TRBD1 matches 9 bases. Germline-derived CDR1 and CDR2 are SNHLY and FYNNEI. This CDR3 is built from 14 residues. V was pared by 6 bases and J by 5 bases, with 7 bases of the junction left unmatched.

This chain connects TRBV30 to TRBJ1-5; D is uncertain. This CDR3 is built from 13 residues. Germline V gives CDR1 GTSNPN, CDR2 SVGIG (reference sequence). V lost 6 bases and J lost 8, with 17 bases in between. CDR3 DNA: TGTGCCTGTCGGGGTTCGGGTGGCGAGCCCCAGCATTTT. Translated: CACRGSGGEPQHF. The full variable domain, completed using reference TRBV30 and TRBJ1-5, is SQTIHQWPATLVQPVGSPLSLECTVEGTSNPNLYWYRQAAGRGLQLLFYSVGIGQISSEVPQNLSASRPQDRQFILSSKKLLLSDSGFYLCACRGSGGEPQHFGDGTRLSIL.

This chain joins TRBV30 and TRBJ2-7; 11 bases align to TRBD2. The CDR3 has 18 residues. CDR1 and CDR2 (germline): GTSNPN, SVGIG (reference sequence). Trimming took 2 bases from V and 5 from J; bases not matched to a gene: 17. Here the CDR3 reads CAWSPGVVAGGPGNEQYF. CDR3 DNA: TGTGCCTGGAGTCCCGGCGTAGTAGCGGGAGGGCCAGGGAACGAGCAGTACTTC. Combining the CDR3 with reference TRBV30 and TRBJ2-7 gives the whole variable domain SQTIHQWPATLVQPVGSPLSLECTVEGTSNPNLYWYRQAAGRGLQLLFYSVGIGQISSEVPQNLSASRPQDRQFILSSKKLLLSDSGFYLCAWSPGVVAGGPGNEQYFGPGTRLTVT.

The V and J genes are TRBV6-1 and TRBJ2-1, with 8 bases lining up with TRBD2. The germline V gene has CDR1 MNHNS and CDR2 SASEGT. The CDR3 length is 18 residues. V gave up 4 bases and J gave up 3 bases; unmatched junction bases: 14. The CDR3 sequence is CASSVGGRLAGGYNEQFF. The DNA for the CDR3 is TGTGCCAGCAGTGTAGGAGGGCGTCTAGCGGGCGGCTACAATGAGCAGTTCTTC.

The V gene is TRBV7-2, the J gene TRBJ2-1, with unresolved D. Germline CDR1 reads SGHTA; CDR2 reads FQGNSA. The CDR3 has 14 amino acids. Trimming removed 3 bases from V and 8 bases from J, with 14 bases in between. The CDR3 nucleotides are TGTGCCAGCAGCTTTAGGGCCCGGGCGGATGAGCAGTTCTTC. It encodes CASSFRARADEQFF.

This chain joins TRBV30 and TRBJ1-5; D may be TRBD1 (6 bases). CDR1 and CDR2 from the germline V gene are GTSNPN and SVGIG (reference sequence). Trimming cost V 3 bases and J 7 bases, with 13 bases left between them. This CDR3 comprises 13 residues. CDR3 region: CAWSEGGRQPQHF. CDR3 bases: TGTGCCTGGAGCGAGGGGGGACGACAGCCCCAGCATTTT.

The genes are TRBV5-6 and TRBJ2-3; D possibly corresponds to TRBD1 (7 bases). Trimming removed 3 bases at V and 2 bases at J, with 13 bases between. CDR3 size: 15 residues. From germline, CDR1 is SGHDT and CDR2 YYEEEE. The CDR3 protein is CASSSRGATTDTQYF. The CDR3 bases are TGTGCCAGCAGCTCCAGGGGGGCCACCACAGATACGCAGTATTTT.

The CDR3, as DNA: TGTGCCAGCAGTAAATCCGTAGGGGGTGGGAATCAGCCCCAGCATTTT. Its translation is CASSKSVGGGNQPQHF. This chain joins TRBV2 and TRBJ1-5; D may be TRBD1 (6 bases). The length of the CDR3 is 16 residues. V lost 5 bases to trimming and J lost 4 bases, with 18 bases between them. Germline V lookup: CDR1 SNHLY, CDR2 FYNNEI.

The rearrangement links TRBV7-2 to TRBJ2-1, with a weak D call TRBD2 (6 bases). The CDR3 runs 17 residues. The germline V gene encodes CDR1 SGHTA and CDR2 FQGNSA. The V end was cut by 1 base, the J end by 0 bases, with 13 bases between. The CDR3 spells CASSLVLRGGSYNEQFF. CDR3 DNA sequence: TGTGCCAGCAGCTTAGTGTTACGGGGAGGCTCCTACAATGAGCAGTTCTTC.

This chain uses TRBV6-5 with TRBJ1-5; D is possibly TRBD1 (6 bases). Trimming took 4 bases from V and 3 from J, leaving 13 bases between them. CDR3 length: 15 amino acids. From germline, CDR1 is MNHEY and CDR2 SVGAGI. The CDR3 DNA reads TGTGCCAGCAGTTCGGGACATCTCCCCAATCAGCCCCAGCATTTT. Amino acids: CASSSGHLPNQPQHF.

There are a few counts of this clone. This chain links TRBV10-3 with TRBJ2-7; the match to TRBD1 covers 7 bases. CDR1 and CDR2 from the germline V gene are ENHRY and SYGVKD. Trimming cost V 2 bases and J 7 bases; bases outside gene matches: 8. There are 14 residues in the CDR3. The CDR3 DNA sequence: TGTGCCATCAGTGAGAGGGGGCCCCCCAGGGAGCAGTACTTC. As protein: CAISERGPPREQYF.

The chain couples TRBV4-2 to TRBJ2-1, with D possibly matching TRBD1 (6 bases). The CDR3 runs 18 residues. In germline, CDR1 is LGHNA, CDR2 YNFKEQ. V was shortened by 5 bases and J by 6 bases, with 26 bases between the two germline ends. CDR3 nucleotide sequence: TGTGCCAGCAGCTACAGGGTGTTTGTGGCTCCCGTGGGCAATGAGCAGTTCTTC. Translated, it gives CASSYRVFVAPVGNEQFF.

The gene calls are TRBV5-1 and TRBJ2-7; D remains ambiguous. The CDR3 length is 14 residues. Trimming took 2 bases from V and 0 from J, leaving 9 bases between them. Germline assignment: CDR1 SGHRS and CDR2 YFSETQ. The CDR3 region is CASSLSGDSYEQYF. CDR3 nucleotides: TGCGCCAGCAGCTTATCTGGGGACTCCTACGAGCAGTACTTC.

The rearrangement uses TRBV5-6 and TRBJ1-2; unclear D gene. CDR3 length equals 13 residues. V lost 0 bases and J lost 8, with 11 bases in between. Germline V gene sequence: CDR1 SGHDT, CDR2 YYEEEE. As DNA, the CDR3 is TGTGCCAGCAGCTTGGCCCCGACGGCAGGCTACACCTTC. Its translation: CASSLAPTAGYTF.

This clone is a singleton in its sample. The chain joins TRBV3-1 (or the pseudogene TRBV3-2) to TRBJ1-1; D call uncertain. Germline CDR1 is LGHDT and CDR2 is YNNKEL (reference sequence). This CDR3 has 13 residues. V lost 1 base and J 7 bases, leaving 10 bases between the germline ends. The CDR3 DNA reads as TGTGCCAGCAGCCAAGGAAGTATAGGTGAAGCTTTCTTT. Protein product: CASSQGSIGEAFF.

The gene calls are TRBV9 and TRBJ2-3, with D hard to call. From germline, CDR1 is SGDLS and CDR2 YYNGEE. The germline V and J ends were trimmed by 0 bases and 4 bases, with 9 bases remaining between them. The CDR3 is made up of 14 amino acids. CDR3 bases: TGTGCCAGCAGCGTAGTCGCTAGTTCAGATACGCAGTATTTT. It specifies CASSVVASSDTQYF.

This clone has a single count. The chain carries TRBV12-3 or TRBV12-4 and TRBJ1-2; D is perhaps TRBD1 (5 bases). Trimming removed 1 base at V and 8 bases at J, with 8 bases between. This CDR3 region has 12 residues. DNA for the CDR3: TGTGCCAGCAGTTTAGAGACAGCAGGCTACACCTTC. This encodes CASSLETAGYTF.

CDR3 amino acids: CASSSRGWDSPLHF. The CDR3 nucleotides read TGTGCCAGCAGCTCGCGGGGATGGGATTCACCCCTCCACTTT. The V and J genes are TRBV11-2 and TRBJ1-6; the D is unclear. The germline V gene encodes CDR1 SGHAT and CDR2 FQNNGV. The CDR3 runs to 14 residues. Deletions cut 4 bases from V and 8 bases from J, with 12 bases between.

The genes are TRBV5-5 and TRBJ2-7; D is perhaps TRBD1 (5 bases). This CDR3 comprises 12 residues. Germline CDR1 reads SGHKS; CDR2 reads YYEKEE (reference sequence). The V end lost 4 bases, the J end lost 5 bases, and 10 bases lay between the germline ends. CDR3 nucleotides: TGTGCCAGCAGCCTCCAGGGTAACGAGCAGTACTTC. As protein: CASSLQGNEQYF.

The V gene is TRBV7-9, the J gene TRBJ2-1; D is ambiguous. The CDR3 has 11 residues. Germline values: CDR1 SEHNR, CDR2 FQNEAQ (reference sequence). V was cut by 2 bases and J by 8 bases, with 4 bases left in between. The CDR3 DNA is TGTGCCAGCAGCTTAACCCATGAGCAGTTCTTC. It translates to CASSLTHEQFF.

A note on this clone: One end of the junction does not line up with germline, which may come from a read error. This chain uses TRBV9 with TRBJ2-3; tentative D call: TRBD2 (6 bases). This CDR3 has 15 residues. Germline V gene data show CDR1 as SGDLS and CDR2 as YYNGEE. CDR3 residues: CASSVEGGSRDTQYF. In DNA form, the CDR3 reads TGTGCCAGCAGCGTCGAGGGAGGAAGCAGAGATACGCAGTATTTT.

CDR3 in DNA: TGTGCCAGCGCAATAGGGGGACAGGGGAACTACGAGCAGTACTTC. It specifies CASAIGGQGNYEQYF. The V gene is TRBV19, the J gene TRBJ2-7, with TRBD1 matching 10 bases. V was clipped by 9 bases and J by 3 bases; unmatched bases: 11. The germline gives CDR1 LNHDA, CDR2 SQIVND (reference sequence). This CDR3 is 15 amino acids long.

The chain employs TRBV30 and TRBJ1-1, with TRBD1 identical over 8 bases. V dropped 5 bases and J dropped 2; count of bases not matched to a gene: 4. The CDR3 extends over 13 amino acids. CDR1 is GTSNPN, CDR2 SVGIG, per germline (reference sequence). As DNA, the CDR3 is TGTGCCTGGGGGACAGGCCCTAACACTGAAGCTTTCTTT. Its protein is CAWGTGPNTEAFF.

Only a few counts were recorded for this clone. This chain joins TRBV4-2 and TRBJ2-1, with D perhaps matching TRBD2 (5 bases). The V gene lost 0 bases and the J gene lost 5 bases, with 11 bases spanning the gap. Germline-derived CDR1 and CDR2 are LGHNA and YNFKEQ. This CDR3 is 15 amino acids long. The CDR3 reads CASSQDALGDNEQFF. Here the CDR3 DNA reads TGTGCCAGCAGCCAAGATGCACTAGGAGACAATGAGCAGTTCTTC.

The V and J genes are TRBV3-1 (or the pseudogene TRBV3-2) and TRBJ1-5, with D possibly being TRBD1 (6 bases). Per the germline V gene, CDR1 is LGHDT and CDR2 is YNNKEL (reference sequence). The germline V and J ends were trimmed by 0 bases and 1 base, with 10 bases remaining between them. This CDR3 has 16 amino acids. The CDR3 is CASSQDQGLSNQPQHF. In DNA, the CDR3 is TGTGCCAGCAGCCAAGATCAGGGGCTCAGCAATCAGCCCCAGCATTTT.

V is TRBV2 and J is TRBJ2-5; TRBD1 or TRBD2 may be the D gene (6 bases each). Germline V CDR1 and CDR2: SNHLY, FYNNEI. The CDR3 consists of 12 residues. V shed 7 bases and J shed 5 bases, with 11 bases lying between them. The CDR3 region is CASTVGGETQYF. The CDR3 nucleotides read TGTGCCAGCACGGTGGGGGGCGAGACCCAGTACTTC.

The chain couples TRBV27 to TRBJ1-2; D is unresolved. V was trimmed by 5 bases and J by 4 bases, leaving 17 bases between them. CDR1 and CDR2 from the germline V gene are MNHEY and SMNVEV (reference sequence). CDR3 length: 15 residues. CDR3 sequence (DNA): TGTGCCAGCAGTCGGGCCGGATCAACCCTCTATGGCTACACCTTC. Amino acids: CASSRAGSTLYGYTF.

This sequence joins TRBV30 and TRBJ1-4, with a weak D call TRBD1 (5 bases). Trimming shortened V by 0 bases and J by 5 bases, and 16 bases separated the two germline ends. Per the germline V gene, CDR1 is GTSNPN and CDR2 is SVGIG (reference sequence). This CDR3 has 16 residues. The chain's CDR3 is CAWSVGSGRGNEKLFF. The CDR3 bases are TGTGCCTGGAGTGTAGGCTCGGGACGGGGGAATGAAAAACTGTTTTTT.

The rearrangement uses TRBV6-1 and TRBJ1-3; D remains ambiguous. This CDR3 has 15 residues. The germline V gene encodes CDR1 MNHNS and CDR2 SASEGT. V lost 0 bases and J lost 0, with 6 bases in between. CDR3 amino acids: CASSEALSSGNTIYF. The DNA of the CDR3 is TGTGCCAGCAGTGAAGCTTTGAGCTCTGGAAACACCATATATTTT.

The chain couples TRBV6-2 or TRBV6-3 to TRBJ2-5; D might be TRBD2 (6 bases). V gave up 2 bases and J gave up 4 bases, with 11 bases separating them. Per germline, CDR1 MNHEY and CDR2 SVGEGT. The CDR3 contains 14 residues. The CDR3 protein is CASSYRAGPETQYF. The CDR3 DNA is TGTGCCAGCAGTTACAGGGCGGGGCCAGAGACCCAGTACTTC.

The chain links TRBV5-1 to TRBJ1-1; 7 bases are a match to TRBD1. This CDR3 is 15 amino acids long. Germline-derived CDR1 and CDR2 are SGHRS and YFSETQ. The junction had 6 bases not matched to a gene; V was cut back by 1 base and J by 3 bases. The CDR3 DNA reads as TGCGCCAGCAGCTTGATTGGCAGGGGGGACACTGAAGCTTTCTTT. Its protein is CASSLIGRGDTEAFF.

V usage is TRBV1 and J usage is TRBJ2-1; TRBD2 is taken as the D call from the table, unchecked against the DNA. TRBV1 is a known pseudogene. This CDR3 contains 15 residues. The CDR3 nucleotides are TGCACCAGCAGCGATCGGACTAGCAGCTACAATGAGCAGTTCTTC. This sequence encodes CTSSDRTSSYNEQFF.